The 27 T cell receptor beta chains below come from one sample, sequenced in a study of tumor-infiltrating lymphocytes in primary liver carcinoma. Synthesis of TCR beta cDNA was carried out from 500 ng total RNA with a constant-region primer. A slightly modified ARM-PCR protocol with three nested multiplex PCR rounds produced these TCR beta libraries. The opening two PCR rounds, about 11 cycles each, paired TRBV1-TRBV30 forward primers with a C-beta reverse primer. TCRdb re-called the multiplex PCR reads through MiXCR, storing one row per CDR3 protein. The sample records around 54,000 distinct CDR3 sequences, about 70% being singletons. Total RNA and DNA came together from approximately 20-30 mg of bulk tissue without cell sorting. The source material was liver tumor tissue from sampling region 2. The subset is: tumor region T2, inferior pole. The receptors were sampled from a man in his forties with primary liver carcinoma and hepatitis B virus infection.

CDR3 in amino acids: CASSLQFGRANEQFF. The CDR3 DNA is TGTGCCAGCAGCTTACAGTTTGGTAGGGCCAATGAGCAGTTCTTC. The chain links TRBV7-2 to TRBJ2-1; D not resolved. Deletions cut 2 bases from V and 6 bases from J, with 14 bases between. Germline V CDR1 and CDR2: SGHTA, FQGNSA. The CDR3 runs to 15 residues.

This chain uses TRBV6-1 with TRBJ1-5; 7 nucleotides align to TRBD1. The CDR3 covers 14 residues. The V gene's germline CDR1 is MNHNS and CDR2 SASEGT. DNA for the CDR3: TGTACCGGCAGTGAAAGAGGACAGGATCAGCCCCAGCATTTT. This codes for CTGSERGQDQPQHF.

A single count supports this clonotype. At one of its ends the junction is not consistent with the germline gene, which may arise from a read error. V is TRBV4-1 and J is TRBJ2-1; 9 bases line up with TRBD1. Germline assignment: CDR1 MGHRA and CDR2 YSYEKL. The CDR3 runs to 16 residues. CDR3 loop: CASSRGQGSLYNELFF. For the CDR3, the DNA is TGCGCCAGCAGCCGCGGACAGGGGTCTCTCTACAACGAGCTGTTCTTC.

This clonotype has just a few counts. A junction end diverges from the germline sequence, so it may reflect a read error. Here the CDR3 DNA reads TGTGCCAGCAGCTTTAGCAGGAGCTCCTACAATGAGCAGCTCTTC. This translates into CASSFSRSSYNEQLF. The rearrangement uses TRBV7-9 and TRBJ2-1; D gene ambiguous. Germline CDR1 SEHNR, CDR2 FQNEAQ (reference sequence). The CDR3 runs to 15 residues.

This clonotype was recorded once. Here the CDR3 omits its conserved ending phenylalanine or tryptophan, so a read error is the likely source. CDR3 nucleotide sequence: TGCAGCGTGATAGCGGGAGAAAGCACAGATACCCAGTATTCT. Protein sequence: CSVIAGESTDTQYS. The genes are TRBV29-1 and TRBJ2-3; 9 nucleotides agree with TRBD2. Germline V gene lookup returns CDR1 SQVTM and CDR2 ANQGSEA. This CDR3 has 14 residues.

The J gene is TRBJ2-1, the V gene TRBV14, with TRBD2 identical over 12 bases. This CDR3 is built from 16 residues. The germline gives CDR1 SGHDN, CDR2 FVKESK. Losses at the gene ends were 4 bases for V and 8 bases for J; bases not matched to a gene: 9. This CDR3 is CASSPPRLAGDYEQFF. The CDR3 bases are TGTGCCAGCAGCCCTCCGAGACTAGCGGGAGATTATGAGCAGTTCTTC.

This chain uses TRBV20-1 with TRBJ2-7, with D perhaps TRBD1 or TRBD2 (5 bases each). CDR1 DFQATT and CDR2 SNEGSKA come from the germline V gene (reference sequence). The CDR3 extends over 13 amino acids. CDR3 loop: CRALRDDSYEQYF. In DNA, the CDR3 is TGCAGAGCCCTGAGGGACGACTCCTACGAGCAGTACTTC.

Comment on this clonotype: The junction shows a germline mismatch at one end, possibly a read error. V gene TRBV29-1 combines with J gene TRBJ2-1; TRBD2 matches at 12 bases. Germline V gives CDR1 SQVTM, CDR2 ANQGSEA. The CDR3 length is 14 residues. The CDR3 region is CSGGLAGLSNGQFF. The CDR3 nucleotides are TGCAGCGGCGGACTAGCGGGATTGTCGAATGGGCAGTTCTTC.

Concerning this clonotype: At one end the junction does not follow the germline gene, possibly because of a read error. This rearrangement joins TRBV28 to TRBJ2-7; a weak D match, TRBD2 (6 bases). This CDR3 is 13 amino acids long. The germline V gene has CDR1 MDHEN and CDR2 SYDVKM. The CDR3 region has the DNA TGTGCCATCAGTATCCGGGGCGGGATCCGGCAGTACTTC. Translated: CAISIRGGIRQYF.

This rearrangement joins TRBV11-1 to TRBJ2-1; 14 bases are shared with TRBD2. The J segment lost 8 bases and the V segment lost 9 bases, leaving 15 bases of the junction unmatched. CDR1 is SGHAT and CDR2 is FQDESV in the germline V gene (reference sequence). This CDR3 region has 17 residues. CDR3 sequence reads: CASSQGLAGEVDDEQFF. CDR3 DNA sequence: TGTGCCAGTAGCCAGGGACTAGCGGGAGAAGTTGACGATGAGCAGTTCTTC.

The DNA of the CDR3 is TGTGCAAGCTGGCTACGGGATCACAATGAGCAGTTCTTC. Protein: CASWLRDHNEQFF. This chain connects TRBV5-4 to TRBJ2-1; a possible D gene is TRBD2 (5 bases). CDR1 and CDR2 from the germline V gene are SGHNT and YYREEE (reference sequence). The CDR3 spans 13 residues.

For this clonotype: Since a much larger clone is just one base distant, this may be a read error. The V and J genes are TRBV2 and TRBJ2-7, with 7 bases matching TRBD1. Germline assignment: CDR1 SNHLY and CDR2 FYNNEI. There are 13 residues in the CDR3. The CDR3 loop reads CASDRAPSYKQYF. The CDR3 DNA reads TGTGCCAGCGACAGGGCCCCCTCCTACAAGCAGTACTTC. Combining the CDR3 with reference TRBV2 and TRBJ2-7 gives the whole variable domain EPEVTQTPSHQVTQMGQEVILRCVPISNHLYFYWYRQILGQKVEFLVSFYNNEISEKSEIFDDQFSVERPDGSNFTLKIRSTKLEDSAMYFCASDRAPSYKQYFGPGTRLTVT.

This clonotype was counted ten times or more. The V and J genes are TRBV4-2 and TRBJ1-5, with a tentative D call TRBD1 (6 bases). Trimming took 1 base from V and 3 from J, leaving 10 bases between them. The CDR3 is 15 amino acids. The V gene's germline CDR1 is LGHNA and CDR2 YNFKEQ. The CDR3 nucleotides are TGTGCCAGCAGCCAAGGGGGGGCGGTCAATCAGCCCCAGCATTTT. Its translation: CASSQGGAVNQPQHF.

In regard to this clonotype: At one of its ends the junction is not consistent with the germline gene, which may arise from a read error. V and J are TRBV11-2 and TRBJ1-2; D is perhaps TRBD1 (6 bases). The CDR3 totals 14 residues. Per germline, CDR1 SGHAT and CDR2 FQNNGV. The CDR3 sequence: CASRERDIAYGYTF. For the CDR3, the DNA is TGTGCCAGCAGAGAGAGGGACATCGCCTATGGATACACCTTC.

This clonotype was counted many times. This chain uses TRBV25-1 with TRBJ1-4; D perhaps matches TRBD1 (6 bases). The CDR3 length is 15 residues. Germline V CDR1 and CDR2: MGHDK, SYGVNS. V dropped 1 base and J dropped 10 bases, with 16 bases sitting between them. The CDR3 nucleotides read TGTGCCAGCAGTGAATCGGGGGCCCTAGAGAGAAAACTGTTTTTT. It codes for CASSESGALERKLFF. Looking up the rest from reference TRBV25-1 and TRBJ1-4 gives the full variable domain: EADIYQTPRYLVIGTGKKITLECSQTMGHDKMYWYQQDPGMELHLIHYSYGVNSTEKGDLSSESTVSRIRTEHFPLTLESARPSHTSQYLCASSESGALERKLFFGSGTQLSVL.

Worth noting for this clonotype: Relative to the germline gene, one junction end is altered; a read error may explain this. The genes are TRBV4-2 and TRBJ2-3; 10 nucleotides match TRBD1. There are 16 residues in the CDR3. Germline CDR1 is LGHNA and CDR2 is YNFKEQ. The CDR3 DNA follows: TGTGCCAGCAACCAAGATAAGGGACAGGGGTCGGATACGCAGTATTTT. It codes for CASNQDKGQGSDTQYF.

The genes are TRBV6-5 and TRBJ1-1, with D unclear. Trimming removed 6 bases at V and 1 base at J, with 9 bases between. Germline CDR1 is MNHEY and CDR2 is SVGAGI. This CDR3 comprises 13 residues. CDR3 DNA: TGTGCCAGCAGCTACAGTGAGAACACTGAAGCTTTCTTT. Its protein is CASSYSENTEAFF.

About this clonotype: A read error may produce the germline difference seen at one junction end. CDR3 bases: TGCGCCAACAGCCCCTGCGGATCGGCAGGACGGGACGAGCAGTACTTC. Encoded protein: CANSPCGSAGRDEQYF. The J gene is TRBJ2-7, the V gene TRBV4-1; no clear D gene. Germline V gene lookup returns CDR1 MGHRA and CDR2 YSYEKL. This CDR3 comprises 16 residues.

In the case of this clonotype: The junction differs from germline at one of its ends, possibly a read error. V gene TRBV29-1 combines with J gene TRBJ2-5; perhaps TRBD2 as D (5 bases). CDR3 length: 12 amino acids. CDR1 is SQVTM and CDR2 is ANQGSEA in the germline V gene. CDR3 sequence (DNA): TGCAGCATTGAAACAGTCGGGGAGACCCAGCACTTC. Translating it yields CSIETVGETQHF.

J is TRBJ2-3 and V is TRBV7-9; the D gene is possibly TRBD2 (6 bases). This CDR3 contains 18 residues. The germline gives CDR1 SEHNR, CDR2 FQNEAQ (reference sequence). Trimming cost V 1 base and J 1 base, with 18 bases left between them. As DNA, the CDR3 is TGTGCCAGCAGCTTAGGCAGTAGCGGAATGGCCGGCACAGATACGCAGTATTTT. It codes for CASSLGSSGMAGTDTQYF.

Note on this clonotype: Because the CDR3 is missing its conserved closing phenylalanine or tryptophan, this is likely a read error. CDR3 protein: CAISSGGYGYTL. The CDR3 DNA follows: TGTGCCATCAGTTCGGGCGGCTATGGCTACACCCTC. The chain has TRBV6-5 and TRBJ1-2; D gene ambiguous. Per germline, CDR1 MNHEY and CDR2 SVGAGI. CDR3 length: 12 amino acids.

About this clonotype itself: Relative to the germline gene, one junction end is altered; a read error may explain this. The chain employs TRBV6-5 and TRBJ2-7, with 8 bases matching TRBD1. Germline assignment: CDR1 MNHEY and CDR2 SVGAGI. The CDR3 runs to 16 residues. The CDR3 bases are TGTGCCAACAGTTACTCGGGGACAGGTGACTCCTACGTGCAGTACTTC. Amino acids: CANSYSGTGDSYVQYF.

This clonotype was recorded a few times. The germline gene is not matched at one end of the junction; a read error may be the cause. The chain couples TRBV12-3 or TRBV12-4 to TRBJ1-1; D unclear. The CDR3 spans 13 residues. The CDR3 sequence: CASSLNSLTEALF. CDR3 bases: TGTGCCAGTAGTTTAAATTCTCTCACTGAAGCTTTATTT.

With respect to this clonotype: Compared with germline, one end of the junction differs, possibly owing to a read error. The chain joins TRBV6-6 to TRBJ2-7; perhaps TRBD2 as D (6 bases). This CDR3 is built from 14 residues. Germline CDR1 and CDR2: MNHNY and SVGAGI (reference sequence). Written as DNA, the CDR3 is TGTGCCGCCGGGGGAGAGCAGCATTTCTACGAGCAATACTTC. Translation gives CAAGGEQHFYEQYF.

The gene calls are TRBV5-1 and TRBJ1-1; TRBD1 aligns across 7 bases. Per the germline V gene, CDR1 is SGHRS and CDR2 is YFSETQ. The CDR3 sequence is 17 residues long. J was trimmed by 2 bases and V by 4 bases; bases with no gene match: 14. Written as DNA, the CDR3 is TGCGCCAGCAGCCAGATGACAGGGAGCGGAGGCAACACTGAAGCTTTCTTT. This encodes CASSQMTGSGGNTEAFF.

The rearrangement links TRBV5-4 to TRBJ2-1; D possibly corresponds to TRBD2 (5 bases). Germline V gene sequence: CDR1 SGHNT, CDR2 YYREEE (reference sequence). The V and J ends lost 8 bases and 4 bases respectively, with 13 bases between them. There are 13 residues in the CDR3. The CDR3 loop is CARGADQYNEQFF. CDR3 in DNA: TGTGCCAGGGGAGCGGACCAATACAATGAGCAGTTCTTC. Looking up the rest from reference TRBV5-4 and TRBJ2-1 gives the full variable domain: ETGVTQSPTHLIKTRGQQVTLRCSSQSGHNTVSWYQQALGQGPQFIFQYYREEENGRGNFPPRFSGLQFPNYSSELNVNALELDDSALYLCARGADQYNEQFFGPGTRLTVL.

As to this clonotype: At one of its ends the junction is not consistent with the germline gene, which may arise from a read error. The V gene is TRBV11-2, the J gene TRBJ1-6; TRBD1 might be the D (6 bases). The CDR3 has 16 amino acids. Germline lookup yields CDR1 SGHAT and CDR2 FQNNGV. The CDR3 region is CTSSLRQVLYNSPLHF. Written as DNA, the CDR3 is TGTACAAGCAGCTTAAGACAGGTCCTTTATAATTCACCCCTTCACTTT.